The subject of this entry is one TCR beta chain. The specificity of this receptor is unknown. One base away there is no much larger clone; base qualities are not given. These data are taken from a study of blood T cell repertoires in COVID-19 (dated by TCRdb to 2019 to 2021). As for the study more broadly: Samples covering the acute and convalescent phases of COVID-19 were provided by collaborators in the United States, Italy and Spain. The material from the prospective study consisted of cDNA or gDNA derived from T cells, B-cell-depleted T cells, or PBMCs. Subjects who had been exposed to COVID-19, were actively infected with it, or had recovered from it provided the deeply sampled blood TCRbeta repertoires that made up the dataset. A freely available public database, intended as a resource for researchers studying the immune response to SARS-CoV-2, is where the repertoires were released. Samples were obtained from the ongoing ImmuneRACE study (first 160 participants) and from roughly 1,300 subjects provided by 6 global collaborators. Nearly every sample came with metadata listing a de-identified subject ID, COVID-19 status, age in years and sex. Where available, HLA class I and class II types were taken from metadata supplied by the sample provider and were not determined by assay-based typing.

TCRbeta CDR3 regions were amplified from genomic DNA using the immunoSEQ Assay, a bias-controlled multiplex PCR. In the paper's pipeline: The number of nucleated cells in each sample was estimated by amplification of reference gene primers within the assay. To quantify the absolute abundance of each unique TCRbeta CDR3 rearrangement, sequence reads were collapsed and filtered. For each sample, productive Simpson clonality was calculated as the square root of Simpson's diversity index over productive rearrangements. This is the immuneACCESS table as TCRdb keeps it, with only in-frame sequences that have V and J called. A part of the clones is gone; compared with another copy, unresolved V genes explain less than half, and the rest is unexplained. Clonal size and the V and J genes are those of that table, whereas D and trimming came from the DNA. This sample holds around 300,000 clones; roughly 90% were observed only once. Jointly, the top ten make up approximately 2% of the sample.

There are 17 amino acids in the CDR3, from cysteine to phenylalanine inclusive. Only the CDR3 DNA is retained, 51 bases long and in frame from the first base. The junction shows trimming of 0 bases on V and 14 bases on J, and the gene matches do not reach 17 bases of it. What the research found in general, with its limitations: Clinical and demographic metadata were provided uncurated, with the amount varying by source and participant.

Enrolling through a virtual design, the prospective study's participants ranged in age from roughly 18 to 90 years and lived across more than 20 United States geographic areas. To assign participants to cohorts, the prospective study relied on clinical history that participants themselves reported in a screening survey and a study questionnaire. Recovered participants in ImmuneRACE Cohort 3 were defined by two consecutive negative NP/OP PCR tests, clearance by a healthcare professional, or resolution of symptoms. Each participant in the prospective study had whole blood, serum and a nasopharyngeal or oropharyngeal swab collected by mobile phlebotomists. Prospective study participants could optionally give additional blood draws and questionnaires over a 2-month period. Blood samples from the prospective study were shipped frozen or at room temperature prior to DNA extraction.

This TCR came from a woman aged 60-75 years who had recovered from COVID-19. The V and J segments used are TRBV23-1 and TRBJ2-3; TRBD1 aligns with 10 central bases. TRBV23-1 is an ORF for which the function is uncertain. The sequencing input was PBMCs or T cells enriched from blood (not recorded which). CDR3 reads: CASSQSDKDRGTPRGYF. The DNA sequence is as follows: TGCGCCAGCAGTCAATCGGATAAGGACAGGGGGACTCCCCGAGGGTATTTT.